Reported below is one T cell receptor (beta chain). The antigen remains undetermined. The authors ran two nested PCRs of about 16 and 10 cycles on TCRalpha and TCRbeta cDNA. TCRdb processed the 5' RACE reads again and assigns one entry to each CDR3 protein, with no DNA. Its table lists 93,000 or so distinct CDR3 sequences. This record comes from a study of monozygotic twins with inflammatory bowel disease. Study results and limitations: Extra variability in the repertoires of patients may have come from differing immunosuppressive treatments. TCRbeta diversity (inverse Simpson) was lower in IBD patients than in healthy co-twins.

Germline-derived CDR1 and CDR2 are SEHNR and FQNEAQ (reference sequence). The CDR3 has 16 amino acids. The sequence derives from a human donor with ulcerative colitis or Crohn's disease, or a healthy co-twin of an affected twin (not recorded which). The sample consisted of blood. V gene TRBV7-9 combines with J gene TRBJ2-1; there is no DNA to check the TCRdb D call of TRBD2. The CDR3 here is CASSLDLGLATNEQFF.